The T cell receptor beta chain under discussion was sequenced for a study of identical twins. A universal primer site arose from template switching, and cDNA bore unique molecular identifiers. TCRdb fed the 5' RACE reads into MiXCR, producing one record per CDR3 protein. The sample yields around 300,000 distinct CDR3 sequences, more than 6.5% seen once. This clonotype was detected many times. What it binds is not known. Study results and limitations: Low generation-probability sequences were in excess among twin-shared out-of-frame alpha sequences. There were fewer insertions in abundant cord blood beta clonotypes, but memory repertoires showed no such pattern. Modelling underestimated the level of out-of-frame TCR alpha sharing observed in monozygotic twins.

The CDR3 extends over 15 amino acids. Germline V gene data show CDR1 as MNHEY and CDR2 as SVGEGT. After removal of 6 bases from V and 2 bases from J, the junction contained 5 bases not matched to a gene. A further study also used this sample, focusing on yellow fever vaccine responses in identical twins.

The clonotype originates from a woman aged 18-35 years in good health. The rearrangement links TRBV6-2 or TRBV6-3 to TRBJ2-7, with 12 positions matching TRBD2. The sequenced sample consisted of memory (CD45RO+) T cells sorted from blood. CDR3 sequence: CASRRTSGTPYEQYF. In DNA, the CDR3 is TGTGCCAGCAGGAGGACTAGCGGGACTCCCTACGAGCAGTACTTC.